This TCR beta chain comes out of a study of response to subunit inactivated influenza vaccine. This clonotype appeared many times. Its antigen is unidentified. General study findings and limits: Each seasonal influenza vaccination, the authors suggested, recruits few new T cells.

Between the trimmed V and J ends, which lost 1 base and 7 bases, there was a span of 10 bases. CDR1 is SEHNR, CDR2 FQNEAQ, per germline (reference sequence). CDR3 length equals 13 residues. TCRdb reanalysed the RT-PCR reads using MiXCR and keeps one entry per CDR3 protein. This table holds over 150,000 distinct CDR3 sequences, 7.5% to 10% found once. The input for sequencing was non-naive T cells sorted from PBMCs, taken on the day of vaccination. The TCR sequence derives from a man aged 50-59 years who received an inactivated influenza vaccine. The chain uses TRBV7-9 and TRBJ1-2; D remains ambiguous. The CDR3: CASSLGRQVGYTF. The CDR3 nucleotides read TGTGCCAGCAGCTTAGGTCGGCAGGTTGGCTACACCTTC.